The 4 T cell receptor beta chains below were found in one sample sequenced in a study of shared clonotypes between healthy human individuals. Assay used: immunoSEQ multiplex PCR; TCRdb lists only in-frame clones, some missing. Seen here are about 1 million clones, more than 65% observed once, and the top ten hold roughly 1.5%. Sequences were obtained from memory CD4+ T cells sorted from blood. As to subset: CD45RA-negative fraction. The source is a man younger than 35 in good health.

The chain uses TRBV29-1 and TRBJ2-5, with 8 bases identical to TRBD2. The V gene end was trimmed by 5 bases and the J gene end by 2 bases; junction bases not matched to a gene: 13. The CDR3 sequence is 16 residues long. In germline, CDR1 is SQVTM, CDR2 ANQGSEA. The CDR3 is CSVIGRGGGLQETQYF. CDR3 in DNA: TGCAGCGTTATCGGGAGGGGCGGGGGATTGCAAGAGACCCAGTACTTC.

This clone was detected only a few times. This chain uses TRBV6-1 with TRBJ1-1; no clear D gene. The CDR3 extends over 13 amino acids. CDR1 is MNHNS, CDR2 SASEGT, per germline. V gave up 1 base and J gave up 5 bases, with 8 bases separating them. This chain's CDR3 is CASSEERLTEAFF. The CDR3 nucleotides read TGTGCCAGCAGTGAAGAACGGTTGACTGAAGCTTTCTTT.

This clone was observed a handful of times. This chain connects TRBV7-9 to TRBJ1-3; no clear D. Germline CDR1 and CDR2: SEHNR and FQNEAQ (reference sequence). V gave up 1 base and J gave up 4 bases, with 14 bases separating them. The CDR3 is made up of 16 amino acids. CDR3 sequence: CASSLDPSRAGNTIYF. As DNA, the CDR3 is TGTGCCAGCAGCTTAGACCCTTCCCGGGCCGGAAACACCATATATTTT.

V usage is TRBV7-2 and J usage is TRBJ2-3; 9 bases map to TRBD2. Trimming took 1 base from V and 5 from J; bases not matched to a gene: 1. This CDR3 region has 14 residues. CDR1 and CDR2 from the germline V gene are SGHTA and FQGNSA. The chain's CDR3 is CASSLGSGRDTQYF. Written as DNA, the CDR3 is TGTGCCAGCAGCTTAGGTAGCGGGAGAGATACGCAGTATTTT.